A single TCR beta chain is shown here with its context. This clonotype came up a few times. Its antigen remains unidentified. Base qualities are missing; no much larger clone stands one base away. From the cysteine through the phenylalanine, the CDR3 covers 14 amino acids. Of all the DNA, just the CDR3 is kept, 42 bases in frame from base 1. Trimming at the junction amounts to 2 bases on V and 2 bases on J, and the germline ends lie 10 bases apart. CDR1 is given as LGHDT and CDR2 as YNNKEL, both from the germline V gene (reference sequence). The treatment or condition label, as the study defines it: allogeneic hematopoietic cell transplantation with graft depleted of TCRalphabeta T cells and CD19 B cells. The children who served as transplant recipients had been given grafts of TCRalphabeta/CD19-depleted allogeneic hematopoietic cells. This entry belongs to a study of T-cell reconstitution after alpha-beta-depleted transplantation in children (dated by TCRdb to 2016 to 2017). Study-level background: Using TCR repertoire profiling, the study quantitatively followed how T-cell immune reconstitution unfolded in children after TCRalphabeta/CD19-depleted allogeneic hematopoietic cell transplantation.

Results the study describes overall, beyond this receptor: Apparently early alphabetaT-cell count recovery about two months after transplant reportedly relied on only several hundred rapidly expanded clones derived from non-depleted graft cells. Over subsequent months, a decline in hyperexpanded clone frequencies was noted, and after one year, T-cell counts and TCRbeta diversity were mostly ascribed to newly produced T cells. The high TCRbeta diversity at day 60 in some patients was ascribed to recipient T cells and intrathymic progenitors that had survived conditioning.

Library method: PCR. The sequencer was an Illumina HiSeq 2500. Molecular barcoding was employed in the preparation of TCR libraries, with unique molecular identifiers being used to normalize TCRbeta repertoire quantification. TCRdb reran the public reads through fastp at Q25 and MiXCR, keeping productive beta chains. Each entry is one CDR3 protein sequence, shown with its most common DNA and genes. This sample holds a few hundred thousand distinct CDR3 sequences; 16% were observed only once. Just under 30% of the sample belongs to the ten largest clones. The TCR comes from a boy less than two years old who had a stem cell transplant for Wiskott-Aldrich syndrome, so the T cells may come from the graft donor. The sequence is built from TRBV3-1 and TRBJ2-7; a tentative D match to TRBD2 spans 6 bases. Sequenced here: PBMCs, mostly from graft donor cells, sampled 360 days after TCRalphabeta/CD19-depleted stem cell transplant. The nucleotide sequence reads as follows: TGTGCCAGCAGCCAAAACACTAGCCCCTACGAGCAGTACTTC. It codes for CASSQNTSPYEQYF.